The present TCR beta chain was sequenced within a study of post-analysis software for immune sequencing data. Unique-molecular-identifier-tagged TCR beta cDNA libraries were used. The source material, about 0.85 to 11 million T cells, gave rise to roughly 500,000 cDNA molecules. Via MiXCR, TCRdb re-called the PCR reads, giving one row per CDR3 protein. The sample holds about 540,000 distinct CDR3 sequences, around a third seen once. General observations from the study: Versus controls, multiple sclerosis patients showed significantly lower diversity (normalized Chao1). The study found TRBV5-6, TRBV5-1 and TRBV20-1 among a few TRBV segments more frequent in patients than controls.

The table lists this clonotype with a few counts. Its target is unknown. V lost 6 bases and J lost 6, with 11 bases in between. The CDR3 is made up of 12 amino acids. Germline loops: CDR1 MNHEY, CDR2 SVGEGT. This chain joins TRBV6-2 or TRBV6-3 and TRBJ1-2; the D gene is possibly TRBD1 (6 bases). The clonotype comes from a girl aged 2-17 years with multiple sclerosis. The sequenced sample consisted of blood. CDR3 in DNA: TGTGCCAGCAGACGGGACATTCATGGCTACACCTTC. Protein: CASRRDIHGYTF.